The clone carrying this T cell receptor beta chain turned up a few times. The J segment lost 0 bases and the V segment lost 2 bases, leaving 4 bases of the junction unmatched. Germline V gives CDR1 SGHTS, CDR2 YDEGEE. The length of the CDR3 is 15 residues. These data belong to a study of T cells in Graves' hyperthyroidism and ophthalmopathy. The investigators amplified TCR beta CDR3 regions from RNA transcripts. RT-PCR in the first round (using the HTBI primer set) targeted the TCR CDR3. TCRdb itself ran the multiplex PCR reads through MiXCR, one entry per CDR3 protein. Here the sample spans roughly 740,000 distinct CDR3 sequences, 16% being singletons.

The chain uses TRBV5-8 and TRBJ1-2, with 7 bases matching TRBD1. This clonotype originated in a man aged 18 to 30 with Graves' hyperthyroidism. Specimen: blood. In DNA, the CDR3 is TGTGCCAGCAGCTTCGGACAGGCCGCTAACTATGGCTACACCTTC. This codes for CASSFGQAANYGYTF.